Following are 27 T cell receptor beta chains from one sample sequenced in a study of type 1 regulatory T cells. TCRdb used MiXCR to reprocess the reads, holding one entry per CDR3 protein. The sample records 90,000 to 100,000 distinct CDR3 sequences, roughly 31% being singletons. Source material: CD4+ T cells, either the whole sample or a sorted fraction (not recorded which). These receptors were obtained from a human donor in good health.

The rearrangement joins TRBV6-5 to TRBJ2-5; D is perhaps TRBD1 or TRBD2 (5 bases each). This CDR3 has 13 residues. V was cut by 6 bases and J by 2 bases, with 10 bases left in between. CDR1 and CDR2 from the germline V gene are MNHEY and SVGAGI. The CDR3 DNA sequence: TGTGCCAGCAGACGGGACGGGCAAGAGACCCAGTACTTC. Translating it yields CASRRDGQETQYF.

The chain couples TRBV30 to TRBJ2-7; TRBD1 aligns across 9 bases. The CDR3 runs to 15 residues. Germline loops: CDR1 GTSNPN, CDR2 SVGIG (reference sequence). V was clipped by 2 bases and J by 6 bases; unmatched bases: 11. The CDR3 sequence is CAWSYTGGAPSEQYF. The CDR3 DNA follows: TGTGCCTGGAGTTACACAGGGGGCGCCCCGTCCGAGCAGTACTTC.

This clonotype showed up just a few times. The V gene is TRBV5-1, the J gene TRBJ2-1; 9 positions agree with TRBD2. The germline V gene has CDR1 SGHRS and CDR2 YFSETQ. The J segment lost 6 bases and the V segment lost 4 bases, leaving 11 bases of the junction unmatched. This CDR3 has 16 amino acids. In DNA, the CDR3 is TGCGCCAGCAGCCCCATTGATAGCGGGAGAGTCAATGAGCAGTTCTTC. Its protein product is CASSPIDSGRVNEQFF.

This clonotype showed up just a few times. At one end the junction does not follow the germline gene, possibly because of a read error. The chain uses TRBV11-2 and TRBJ2-2; TRBD1 might be the D (5 bases). The CDR3 sequence is 14 residues long. CDR1 and CDR2 from the germline V gene are SGHAT and FQNNGV. CDR3 residues: CASSLEAGPGELFF. CDR3 coding DNA: TGTGCCAGCAGCCTAGAGGCAGGGCCCGGGGAGCTGTTTTTT. Looking up the rest from reference TRBV11-2 and TRBJ2-2 gives the full variable domain: EAGVAQSPRYKIIEKRQSVAFWCNPISGHATLYWYQQILGQGPKLLIQFQNNGVVDDSQLPKDRFSAERLKGVDSTLKIQPAKLEDSAVYLCASSLEAGPGELFFGEGSRLTVL.

In its sample, this clonotype was seen a few times. This chain connects TRBV10-3 to TRBJ2-1; tentatively, D is TRBD1 (5 bases). In germline, CDR1 is ENHRY, CDR2 SYGVKD. CDR3 length equals 15 residues. Between the trimmed V and J ends, which lost 0 bases and 8 bases, there was a span of 14 bases. The CDR3 nucleotides are TGTGCCATCAGTGAGTCGTTACCCCCCAGGGATGAGCAGTTCTTC. As protein: CAISESLPPRDEQFF.

The gene calls are TRBV7-8 and TRBJ2-1, with TRBD2 matching over 9 bases. CDR3 size: 16 residues. The germline V gene encodes CDR1 SGHVS and CDR2 FQNEAQ. V lost 1 base and J lost 3; bases outside the gene matches: 4. DNA of the CDR3: TGTGCCAGCAGCTTAGAGGGCGGGAGGGTCTACAATGAGCAGTTCTTC. Protein sequence: CASSLEGGRVYNEQFF.

The chain has TRBV30 and TRBJ2-1, with D perhaps TRBD2 (6 bases). CDR1 GTSNPN and CDR2 SVGIG come from the germline V gene (reference sequence). The CDR3 length is 14 residues. V was cut by 3 bases and J by 4 bases, with 13 bases left in between. CDR3 in DNA: TGTGCCTGGAGCACTAAGGGACTTTACAATGAGCAGTTCTTC. It encodes CAWSTKGLYNEQFF.

The CDR3 protein is CASSLSPARGPDEQYF. CDR3 DNA: TGTGCCAGCAGCTTATCCCCAGCCAGGGGGCCCGACGAGCAGTACTTC. The J gene is TRBJ2-7, the V gene TRBV7-9; 8 bases agree with TRBD1. The germline gives CDR1 SEHNR, CDR2 FQNEAQ (reference sequence). V was pared by 2 bases and J by 5 bases, with 11 bases of the junction left unmatched. The CDR3 extends over 16 amino acids.

The chain links TRBV29-1 to TRBJ2-1; TRBD2 aligns across 7 bases. The germline V gene encodes CDR1 SQVTM and CDR2 ANQGSEA. Unmatched junction bases numbered 18, after V lost 3 bases and J lost 10 bases. The CDR3 has 16 amino acids. As DNA, the CDR3 is TGCAGCGTTGATGTGGCGGGAGACACGGCTGGGGAGGAGCAGTTCTTC. Protein sequence: CSVDVAGDTAGEEQFF.

This clonotype turned up a few times. The chain carries TRBV7-2 and TRBJ2-1, with D perhaps TRBD2 (5 bases). This CDR3 is 14 amino acids long. The germline CDR1 and CDR2 sequences are SGHTA and FQGNSA. Trimming removed 5 bases from V and 6 bases from J, with 14 bases in between. Here the CDR3 reads CASSTSALANEQFF. As DNA, the CDR3 is TGTGCCAGCAGCACTTCGGCCCTAGCCAATGAGCAGTTCTTC.

The chain carries TRBV7-2 and TRBJ2-2; D gene uncertain. The CDR3 is 19 residues long. Germline V CDR1 and CDR2: SGHTA, FQGNSA. V lost 5 bases to trimming and J lost 6 bases, with 28 bases between them. CDR3: CASSVPFLRRSPVSGELFF. In DNA form, the CDR3 reads TGTGCCAGCAGCGTCCCCTTTCTTCGTCGGAGCCCCGTCTCCGGGGAGCTGTTTTTT.

The rearrangement uses TRBV29-1 and TRBJ2-1; the match to TRBD1 covers 7 bases. This CDR3 is 12 amino acids long. Trimming at V came to 5 bases and at J to 7 bases, leaving 5 bases not matched to a gene. The V gene's germline CDR1 is SQVTM and CDR2 ANQGSEA. The DNA for the CDR3 is TGCAGCGTTCTAGGGACAGCTAATGAGCAGTTCTTC. Protein product: CSVLGTANEQFF.

This chain joins TRBV6-6 and TRBJ2-1; 7 nucleotides agree with TRBD1. J was trimmed by 3 bases and V by 0 bases; bases with no gene match: 2. Germline V lookup: CDR1 MNHNY, CDR2 SVGAGI (reference sequence). CDR3 length: 15 residues. CDR3 residues: CASSYSTGRYNEQFF. The CDR3 nucleotides read TGTGCCAGCAGTTACTCGACAGGGCGCTACAATGAGCAGTTCTTC.

As for this clonotype: Since a much larger clone is just one base distant, this may be a read error. The V and J genes are TRBV9 and TRBJ2-4; D may be TRBD2 (7 bases). Trimming removed 6 bases from V and 0 bases from J, with 16 bases in between. Looked up from germline, CDR1 is SGDLS and CDR2 is YYNGEE. There are 16 residues in the CDR3. CDR3 sequence: CASKGGERVAKNIQYF. CDR3 DNA: TGTGCCAGCAAAGGGGGGGAGCGGGTAGCCAAAAACATTCAGTACTTC. Full variable domain (missing parts from reference TRBV9 and TRBJ2-4): DSGVTQTPKHLITATGQRVTLRCSPRSGDLSVYWYQQSLDQGLQFLIQYYNGEERAKGNILERFSAQQFPDLHSELNLSSLELGDSALYFCASKGGERVAKNIQYFGAGTRLSVL.

This clonotype has more than one count but fewer than ten. This sequence joins TRBV12-3 or TRBV12-4 and TRBJ1-5; TRBD1 agrees at 7 bases. CDR3 length: 18 amino acids. Germline trimming cut 6 bases from V and 5 bases from J; bases unmatched to any gene: 19. CDR3 DNA sequence: TGTGCCAGCAGCACCTCCGAGGACAGGTTATTATTTGATCAGCCCCAGCATTTT. Its protein is CASSTSEDRLLFDQPQHF.

This clonotype showed up just a few times. The chain combines TRBV5-1 with TRBJ2-5; D is undetermined. V was trimmed by 1 base and J by 5 bases, leaving 6 bases between them. The CDR3 extends over 12 amino acids. Germline V gene data show CDR1 as SGHRS and CDR2 as YFSETQ. CDR3 bases: TGCGCCAGCAGCTTGTTGTTCGAGACCCAGTACTTC. Translated: CASSLLFETQYF.

This sequence joins TRBV5-1 and TRBJ1-5; 8 bases are a match to TRBD1. Germline V lookup: CDR1 SGHRS, CDR2 YFSETQ. This CDR3 has 15 residues. After removal of 1 base from V and 2 bases from J, the junction contained 2 bases not matched to a gene. This chain's CDR3 is CASSLTGQGNQPQHF. CDR3 nucleotide sequence: TGCGCCAGCAGCTTGACGGGACAGGGCAATCAGCCCCAGCATTTT. Full variable domain (missing parts from reference TRBV5-1 and TRBJ1-5): KAGVTQTPRYLIKTRGQQVTLSCSPISGHRSVSWYQQTPGQGLQFLFEYFSETQRNKGNFPGRFSGRQFSNSRSEMNVSTLELGDSALYLCASSLTGQGNQPQHFGDGTRLSIL.

This chain links TRBV10-3 with TRBJ2-7, with 10 positions matching TRBD2. Germline-derived CDR1 and CDR2 are ENHRY and SYGVKD. J was trimmed by 1 base and V by 0 bases; bases with no gene match: 3. CDR3 length: 16 residues. The chain's CDR3 is CAISESGAGGSYEQYF. CDR3 DNA sequence: TGTGCCATCAGTGAGTCAGGAGCGGGAGGGTCCTACGAGCAGTACTTC.

This clonotype has only a few counts. This sequence joins TRBV5-4 and TRBJ2-3, with TRBD2 matching 7 bases. CDR3 length: 16 amino acids. The germline gives CDR1 SGHNT, CDR2 YYREEE (reference sequence). With V trimmed by 3 bases and J by 6 bases, 13 bases remained unmatched. The CDR3 coding sequence is TGTGCCAGCAGCTCCCAACGTCGACTAGCCGTCGATACGCAGTATTTT. It codes for CASSSQRRLAVDTQYF.

Only a few counts were recorded for this clonotype. The V and J genes are TRBV6-1 and TRBJ2-3, with 8 bases matching TRBD2. Unmatched junction bases numbered 8, after V lost 7 bases and J lost 2 bases. The CDR3 length is 15 residues. CDR1 MNHNS and CDR2 SASEGT come from the germline V gene. CDR3 in amino acids: CASTLLADSTDTQYF. CDR3 sequence (DNA): TGTGCCAGCACATTACTAGCGGATTCCACAGATACGCAGTATTTT.

This clonotype was seen more than once but under ten times. The gene calls are TRBV12-3 or TRBV12-4 and TRBJ2-7, with a weak D call TRBD1 (6 bases). CDR3 length: 15 residues. Trimming removed 3 bases at V and 2 bases at J, with 14 bases between. CDR3: CASSLRQGPTYEQYF. The DNA of the CDR3 is TGTGCCAGCAGTTTGCGGCAGGGGCCCACCTACGAGCAGTACTTC.

At least ten counts were recorded for this clonotype. The V call is TRBV20-1, the J call TRBJ2-5, with 11 bases lining up with TRBD2. This CDR3 has 16 residues. Germline V gene lookup returns CDR1 DFQATT and CDR2 SNEGSKA (reference sequence). Unmatched junction bases numbered 11, after V lost 8 bases and J lost 0 bases. As DNA, the CDR3 is TGCAGTTCGCCGGGACTAGCGGACGGTTACCAAGAGACCCAGTACTTC. As protein: CSSPGLADGYQETQYF.

V gene TRBV19 combines with J gene TRBJ1-5; no reliable D call. The V end was cut by 7 bases, the J end by 2 bases, with 9 bases between. Germline CDR1 reads LNHDA; CDR2 reads SQIVND (reference sequence). The CDR3 sequence is 13 residues long. CDR3 nucleotide sequence: TGTGCCAGTAATTCGAGGGGCAATCAGCCCCAGCATTTT. This translates into CASNSRGNQPQHF.

This clonotype turned up a few times. The chain links TRBV7-2 to TRBJ2-3; tentatively, D is TRBD1 (5 bases). The length of the CDR3 is 12 residues. Germline values: CDR1 SGHTA, CDR2 FQGNSA. The ends were cut back, 1 base at V and 7 bases at J, with 6 bases in the middle. The DNA for the CDR3 is TGTGCCAGCAGCTTAGAGGGGTATACGCAGTATTTT. This translates into CASSLEGYTQYF.

This clonotype was picked up a small number of times. J is TRBJ1-6 and V is TRBV30, with 7 positions matching TRBD1. V trimming: 5 bases; J trimming: 7 bases; junction bases outside the gene matches: 5. The V gene's germline CDR1 is GTSNPN and CDR2 SVGIG (reference sequence). This CDR3 spans 13 amino acids. CDR3 DNA sequence: TGTGCCTGGCAGGGGGTGCGGAATTCACCCCTCCACTTT. Translating gives CAWQGVRNSPLHF.

V gene TRBV29-1 combines with J gene TRBJ1-1; D perhaps matches TRBD1 (5 bases). V lost 5 bases to trimming and J lost 3 bases, with 19 bases between them. The CDR3 is 15 amino acids. From germline, CDR1 is SQVTM and CDR2 ANQGSEA. The CDR3 reads CSVTGTPQGDTEAFF. The CDR3 coding sequence is TGCAGCGTTACGGGGACCCCTCAAGGGGACACTGAAGCTTTCTTT.

This clonotype occurred a few times. The V call is TRBV9, the J call TRBJ2-2, with 12 bases identical to TRBD2. CDR3 length equals 19 residues. V lost 0 bases to trimming and J lost 9 bases; unmatched junction nucleotides: 15. Germline CDR1 SGDLS, CDR2 YYNGEE. The CDR3 DNA reads TGTGCCAGCAGCGTAGGTCTAGCGGGAGGGCCTTCGTTATCAAGGGAGCTGTTTTTT. Translation gives CASSVGLAGGPSLSRELFF.